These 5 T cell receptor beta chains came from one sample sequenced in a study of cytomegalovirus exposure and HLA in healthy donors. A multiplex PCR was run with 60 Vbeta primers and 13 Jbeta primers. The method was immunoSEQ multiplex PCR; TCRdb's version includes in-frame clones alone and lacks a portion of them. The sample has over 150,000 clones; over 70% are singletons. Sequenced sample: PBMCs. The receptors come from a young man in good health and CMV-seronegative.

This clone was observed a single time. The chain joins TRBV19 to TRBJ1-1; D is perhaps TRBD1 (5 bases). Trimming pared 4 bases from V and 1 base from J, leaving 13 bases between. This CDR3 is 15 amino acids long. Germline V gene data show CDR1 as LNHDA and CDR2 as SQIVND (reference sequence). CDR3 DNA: TGTGCCAGTAGTAAAAACAGGCGATCGAACACTGAAGCTTTCTTT. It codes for CASSKNRRSNTEAFF.

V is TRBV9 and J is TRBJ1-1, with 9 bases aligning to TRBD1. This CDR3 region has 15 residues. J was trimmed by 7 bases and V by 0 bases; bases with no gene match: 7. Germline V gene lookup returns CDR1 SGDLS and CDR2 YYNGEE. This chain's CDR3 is CASSVVSQGAHEAFF. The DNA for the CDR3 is TGTGCCAGCAGCGTAGTTTCACAGGGGGCCCATGAAGCTTTCTTT.

The CDR3 protein is CASSQVGGSTDTQYF. CDR3 coding DNA: TGTGCCAGCAGCCAAGTGGGAGGGAGCACAGATACGCAGTATTTT. The chain combines TRBV14 with TRBJ2-3; 7 bases agree with TRBD2. V lost 1 base and J lost 0; bases outside the gene matches: 1. Germline values: CDR1 SGHDN, CDR2 FVKESK. The CDR3 contains 15 residues.

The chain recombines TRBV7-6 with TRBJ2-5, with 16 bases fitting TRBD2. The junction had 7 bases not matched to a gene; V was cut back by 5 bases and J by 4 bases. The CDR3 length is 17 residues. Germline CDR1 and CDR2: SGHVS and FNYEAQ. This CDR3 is CASSLGTSGGAVETQYF. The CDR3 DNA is TGTGCCAGCAGCCTCGGGACTAGCGGGGGGGCCGTAGAGACCCAGTACTTC.

The CDR3 DNA reads TGTGCCACCCGGGGGGTCCGGGATTGGTACCAAGAGACCCAGTACTTC. Protein sequence: CATRGVRDWYQETQYF. The rearrangement uses TRBV7-9 and TRBJ2-5; 7 bases map to TRBD2. CDR3 length equals 16 residues. J lost 0 bases, V lost 10 bases, and 14 bases had no gene match. CDR1 is SEHNR and CDR2 is FQNEAQ in the germline V gene (reference sequence).